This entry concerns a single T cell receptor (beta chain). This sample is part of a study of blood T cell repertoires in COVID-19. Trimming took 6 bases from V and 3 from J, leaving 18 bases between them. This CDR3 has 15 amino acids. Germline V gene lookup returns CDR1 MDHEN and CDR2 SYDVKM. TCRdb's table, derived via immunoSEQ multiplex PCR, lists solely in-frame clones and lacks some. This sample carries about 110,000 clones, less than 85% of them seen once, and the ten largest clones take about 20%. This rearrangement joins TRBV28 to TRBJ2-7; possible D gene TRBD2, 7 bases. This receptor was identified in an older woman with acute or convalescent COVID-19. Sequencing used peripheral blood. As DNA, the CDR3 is TGTGCCAGCAGCCCAGGGGAGGGGAGAAACTACGAGCAGTACTTC. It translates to CASSPGEGRNYEQYF. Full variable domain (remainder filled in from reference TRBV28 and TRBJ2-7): DVKVTQSSRYLVKRTGEKVFLECVQDMDHENMFWYRQDPGLGLRLIYFSYDVKMKEKGDIPEGYSVSREKKERFSLILESASTNQTSMYLCASSPGEGRNYEQYFGPGTRLTVT.